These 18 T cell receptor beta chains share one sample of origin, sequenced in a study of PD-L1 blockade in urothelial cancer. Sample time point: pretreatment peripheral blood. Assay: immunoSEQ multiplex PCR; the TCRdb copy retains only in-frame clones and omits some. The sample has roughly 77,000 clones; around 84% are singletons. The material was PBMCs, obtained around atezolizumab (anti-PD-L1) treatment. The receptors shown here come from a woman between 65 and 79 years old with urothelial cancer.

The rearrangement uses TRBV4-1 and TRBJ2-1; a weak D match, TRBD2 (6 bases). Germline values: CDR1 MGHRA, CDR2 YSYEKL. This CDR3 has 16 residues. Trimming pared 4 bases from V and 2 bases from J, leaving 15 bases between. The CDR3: CASSRGPSAPYNEQFF. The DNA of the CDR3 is TGCGCCAGCAGCCGAGGCCCTAGCGCTCCCTACAATGAGCAGTTCTTC.

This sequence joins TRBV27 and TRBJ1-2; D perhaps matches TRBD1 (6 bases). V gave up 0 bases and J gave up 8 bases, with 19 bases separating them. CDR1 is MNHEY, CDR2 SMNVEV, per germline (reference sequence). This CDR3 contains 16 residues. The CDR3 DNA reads TGTGCCAGCAGTTTATCTTCGGGGACACCAAGCTCCGGCTACACCTTC. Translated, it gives CASSLSSGTPSSGYTF.

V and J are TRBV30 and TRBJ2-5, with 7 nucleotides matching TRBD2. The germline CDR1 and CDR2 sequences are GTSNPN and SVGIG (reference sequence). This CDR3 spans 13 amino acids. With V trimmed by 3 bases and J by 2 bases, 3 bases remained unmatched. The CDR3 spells CAWRWGGQETQYF. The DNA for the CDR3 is TGTGCCTGGAGATGGGGGGGTCAAGAGACCCAGTACTTC. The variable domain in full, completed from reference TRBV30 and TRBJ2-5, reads SQTIHQWPATLVQPVGSPLSLECTVEGTSNPNLYWYRQAAGRGLQLLFYSVGIGQISSEVPQNLSASRPQDRQFILSSKKLLLSDSGFYLCAWRWGGQETQYFGPGTRLLVL.

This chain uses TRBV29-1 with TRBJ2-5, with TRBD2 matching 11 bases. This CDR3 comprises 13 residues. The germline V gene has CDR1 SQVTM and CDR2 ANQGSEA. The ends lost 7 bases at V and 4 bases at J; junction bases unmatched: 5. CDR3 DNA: TGCAGCGCGCATAGCGGGGGGGGAGAGACCCAGTACTTC. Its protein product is CSAHSGGGETQYF.

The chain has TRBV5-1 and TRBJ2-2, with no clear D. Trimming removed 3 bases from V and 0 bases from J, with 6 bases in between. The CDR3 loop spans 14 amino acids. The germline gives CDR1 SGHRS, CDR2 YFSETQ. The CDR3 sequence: CASSYTANTGELFF. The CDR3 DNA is TGCGCCAGCAGCTACACCGCGAACACCGGGGAGCTGTTTTTT.

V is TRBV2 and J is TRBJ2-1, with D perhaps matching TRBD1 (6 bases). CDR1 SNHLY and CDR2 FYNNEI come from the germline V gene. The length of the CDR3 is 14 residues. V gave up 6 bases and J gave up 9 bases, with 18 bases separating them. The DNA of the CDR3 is TGTGCCAGCAGCGAGGACAGTTTCGTGGGTGAGCAGTTCTTC. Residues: CASSEDSFVGEQFF.

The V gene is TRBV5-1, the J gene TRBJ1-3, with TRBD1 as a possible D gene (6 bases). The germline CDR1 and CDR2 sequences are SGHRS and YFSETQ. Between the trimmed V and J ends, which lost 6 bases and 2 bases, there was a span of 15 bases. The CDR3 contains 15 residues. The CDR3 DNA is TGCGCCAGCACCCCAGGGGTAGGGCCTGGAAACACCATATATTTT. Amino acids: CASTPGVGPGNTIYF.

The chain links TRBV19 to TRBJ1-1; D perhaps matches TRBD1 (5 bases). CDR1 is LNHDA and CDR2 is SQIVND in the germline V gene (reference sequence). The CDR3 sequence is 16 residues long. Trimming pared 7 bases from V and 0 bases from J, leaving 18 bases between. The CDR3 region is CASTNPKTALNTEAFF. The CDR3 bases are TGTGCCAGTACCAACCCCAAGACAGCCTTGAACACTGAAGCTTTCTTT. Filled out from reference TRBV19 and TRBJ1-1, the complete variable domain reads DGGITQSPKYLFRKEGQNVTLSCEQNLNHDAMYWYRQDPGQGLRLIYYSQIVNDFQKGDIAEGYSVSREKKESFPLTVTSAQKNPTAFYLCASTNPKTALNTEAFFGQGTRLTVV.

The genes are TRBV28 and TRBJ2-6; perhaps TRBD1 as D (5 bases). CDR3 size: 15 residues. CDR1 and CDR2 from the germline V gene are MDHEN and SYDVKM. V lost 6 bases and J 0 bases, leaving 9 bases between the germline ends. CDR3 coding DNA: TGTGCCAGCAGCTCCGACAGCTCTGGGGCCAACGTCCTGACTTTC. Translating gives CASSSDSSGANVLTF.

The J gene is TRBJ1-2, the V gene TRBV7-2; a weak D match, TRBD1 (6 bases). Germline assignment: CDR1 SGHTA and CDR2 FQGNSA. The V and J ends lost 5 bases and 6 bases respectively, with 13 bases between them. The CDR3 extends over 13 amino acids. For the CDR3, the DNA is TGTGCCAGCAGCCTAAGGGGGACGGATGGCTACACCTTC. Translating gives CASSLRGTDGYTF.

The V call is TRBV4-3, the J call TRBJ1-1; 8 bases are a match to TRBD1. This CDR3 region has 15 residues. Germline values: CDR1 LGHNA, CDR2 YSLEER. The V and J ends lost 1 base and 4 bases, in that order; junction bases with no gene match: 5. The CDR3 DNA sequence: TGCGCCAGCAGCCAAGGCAGGGGGCGTCGCACTGAAGCTTTCTTT. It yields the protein CASSQGRGRRTEAFF.

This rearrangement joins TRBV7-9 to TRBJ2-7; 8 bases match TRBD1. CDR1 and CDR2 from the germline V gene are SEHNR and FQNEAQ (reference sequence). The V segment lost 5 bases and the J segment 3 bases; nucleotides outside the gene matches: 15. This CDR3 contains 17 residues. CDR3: CASSRLYEGRGLYEQYF. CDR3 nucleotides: TGTGCCAGCAGCCGCTTATACGAGGGCAGGGGGCTCTACGAGCAGTACTTC.

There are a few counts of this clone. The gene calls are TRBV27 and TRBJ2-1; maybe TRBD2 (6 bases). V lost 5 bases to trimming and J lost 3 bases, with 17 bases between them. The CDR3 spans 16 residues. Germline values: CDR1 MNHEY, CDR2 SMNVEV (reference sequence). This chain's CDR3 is CASSPRREVLYNEQFF. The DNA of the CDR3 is TGTGCCAGCAGTCCACGGCGGGAAGTGCTCTACAATGAGCAGTTCTTC.

CDR3 amino acids: CASSLPGFYEQYF. The CDR3 nucleotides read TGTGCCAGCAGTCTACCGGGATTCTACGAGCAGTACTTC. The V gene is TRBV27, the J gene TRBJ2-7, with D perhaps TRBD2 (5 bases). V was clipped by 5 bases and J by 3 bases, with 11 bases between them. The V gene's germline CDR1 is MNHEY and CDR2 SMNVEV (reference sequence). The CDR3 has 13 amino acids.

As DNA, the CDR3 is TGTGCCACTCCTCGATGGAGTCGTGAGACCCAGTACTTC. Protein sequence: CATPRWSRETQYF. V usage is TRBV28 and J usage is TRBJ2-5, with D unclear. Per the germline V gene, CDR1 is MDHEN and CDR2 is SYDVKM. V shed 10 bases and J shed 5 bases, with 17 bases lying between them. This CDR3 spans 13 amino acids.

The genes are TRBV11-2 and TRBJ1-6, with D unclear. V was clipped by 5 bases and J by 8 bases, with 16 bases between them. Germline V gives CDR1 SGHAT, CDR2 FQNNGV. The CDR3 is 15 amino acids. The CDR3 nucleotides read TGTGCCAGCAGCCGGGAGGTAGACGGGTATTCACCCCTCCACTTT. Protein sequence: CASSREVDGYSPLHF. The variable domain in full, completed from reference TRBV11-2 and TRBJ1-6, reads EAGVAQSPRYKIIEKRQSVAFWCNPISGHATLYWYQQILGQGPKLLIQFQNNGVVDDSQLPKDRFSAERLKGVDSTLKIQPAKLEDSAVYLCASSREVDGYSPLHFGNGTRLTVT.

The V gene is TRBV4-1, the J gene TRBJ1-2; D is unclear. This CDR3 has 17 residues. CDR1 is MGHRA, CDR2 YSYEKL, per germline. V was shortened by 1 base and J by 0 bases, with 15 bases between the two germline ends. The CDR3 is CASSQGVMEMTNYGYTF. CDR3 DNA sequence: TGCGCCAGCAGCCAAGGGGTTATGGAGATGACTAACTATGGCTACACCTTC.

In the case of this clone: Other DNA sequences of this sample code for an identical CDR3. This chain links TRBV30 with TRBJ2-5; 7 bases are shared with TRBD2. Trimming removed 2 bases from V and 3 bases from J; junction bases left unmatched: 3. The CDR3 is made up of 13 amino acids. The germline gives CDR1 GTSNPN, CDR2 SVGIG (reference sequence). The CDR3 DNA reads TGTGCCTGGAGTCCTGCGGGGGAAGAGACCCAGTACTTC. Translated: CAWSPAGEETQYF. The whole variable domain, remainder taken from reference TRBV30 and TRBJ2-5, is SQTIHQWPATLVQPVGSPLSLECTVEGTSNPNLYWYRQAAGRGLQLLFYSVGIGQISSEVPQNLSASRPQDRQFILSSKKLLLSDSGFYLCAWSPAGEETQYFGPGTRLLVL.